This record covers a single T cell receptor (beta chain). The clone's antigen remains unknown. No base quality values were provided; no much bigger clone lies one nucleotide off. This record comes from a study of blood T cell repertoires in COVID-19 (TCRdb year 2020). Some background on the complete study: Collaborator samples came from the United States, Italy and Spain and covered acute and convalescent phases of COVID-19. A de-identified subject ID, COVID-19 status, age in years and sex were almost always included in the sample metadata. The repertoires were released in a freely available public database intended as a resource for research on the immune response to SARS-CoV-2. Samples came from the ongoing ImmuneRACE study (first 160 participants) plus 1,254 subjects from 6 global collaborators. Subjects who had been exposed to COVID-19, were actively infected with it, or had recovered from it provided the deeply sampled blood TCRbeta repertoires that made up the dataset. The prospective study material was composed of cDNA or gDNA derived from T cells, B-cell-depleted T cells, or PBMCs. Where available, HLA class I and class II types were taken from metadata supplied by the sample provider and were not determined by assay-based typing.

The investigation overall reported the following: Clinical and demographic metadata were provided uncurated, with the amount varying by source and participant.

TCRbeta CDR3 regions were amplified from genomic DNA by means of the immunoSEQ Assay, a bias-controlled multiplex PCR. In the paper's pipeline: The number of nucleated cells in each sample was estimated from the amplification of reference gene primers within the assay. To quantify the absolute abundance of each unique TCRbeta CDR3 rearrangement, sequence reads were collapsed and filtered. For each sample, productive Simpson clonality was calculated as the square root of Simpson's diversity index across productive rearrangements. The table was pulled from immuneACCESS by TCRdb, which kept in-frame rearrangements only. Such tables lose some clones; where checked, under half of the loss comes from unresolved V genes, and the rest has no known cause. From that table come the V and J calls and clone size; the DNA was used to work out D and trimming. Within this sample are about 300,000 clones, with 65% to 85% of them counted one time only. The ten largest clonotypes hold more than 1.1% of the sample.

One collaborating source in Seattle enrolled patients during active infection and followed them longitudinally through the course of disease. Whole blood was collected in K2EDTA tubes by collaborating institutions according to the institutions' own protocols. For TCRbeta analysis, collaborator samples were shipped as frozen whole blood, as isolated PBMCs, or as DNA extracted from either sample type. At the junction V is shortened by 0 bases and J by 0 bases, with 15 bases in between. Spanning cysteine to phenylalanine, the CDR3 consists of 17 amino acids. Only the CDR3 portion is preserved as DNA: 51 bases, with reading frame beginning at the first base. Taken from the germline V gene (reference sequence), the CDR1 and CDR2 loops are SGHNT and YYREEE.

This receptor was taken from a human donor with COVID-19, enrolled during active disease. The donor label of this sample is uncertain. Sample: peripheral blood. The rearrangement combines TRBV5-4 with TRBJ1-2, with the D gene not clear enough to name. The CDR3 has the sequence CASSLVGVPRANYGYTF. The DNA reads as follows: TGTGCCAGCAGCTTGGTGGGAGTACCCCGAGCTAACTATGGCTACACCTTC.